A selection of T cell receptor beta chains follows, all from one sample in a study of blood T cell repertoires in COVID-19. Sequenced by immunoSEQ multiplex PCR; TCRdb stores in-frame clones only, minus some. In the table there are more than 250,000 clones, around 87% of which are singletons. Sequencing was performed on PBMCs or T cells enriched from blood (not recorded which). These receptors were obtained from a woman between 18 and 30 years old with acute COVID-19. The conserved cysteine and the conserved F or W are not part of the CDR3 here.

v_call cdr3_length cdr3_aa
TRBV4-3 13 ASSQTGTGSEKLF
TRBV28 14 ASSFLASGSLGEQF
TRBV11-2 11 ASSFQGSYEQY
TRBV11-3 16 ASSSPPRGQGFDTEAF
TRBV7-6 14 ASSLGAGTGGYEQY
TRBV10-3 15 AINPTSGGASTDTQY
TRBV28 11 ASSYTGLNGYT
TRBV6-2/TRBV6-3 13 ASSRGTPSSYEQY
TRBV6-2/TRBV6-3 13 ASSYRGELNYGYT
TRBV9 14 ASSVTGTYLTDTQY
TRBV19 13 ASSDRTGGPYGYT
TRBV11-1 11 ASSLGRGYEQY
TRBV6-5 11 ASQTTTNEKLF
TRBV28 12 ASTGGYGTDTQY
TRBV7-2 15 ASSSPGLAGGRNEQF
TRBV30 11 ACAGLAKNEQF
TRBV11-2 12 ASSLESVEGAQY
TRBV7-9 13 ASSSDRGPTGELF
TRBV28 12 ASSLPVDSEKLF
TRBV11-1 12 ASSAGTEGEKLF
TRBV7-9 11 ASSPRRETEAF
TRBV9 12 ASSPSGTSYGYT
TRBV4-1 14 ASSQGLAGVWYEQF
TRBV2 11 ASRKQVTQEQY